The sequence of this T cell receptor (beta chain) was determined in a study of Tregs in tolerant kidney transplant recipients. Only in-frame clones appear in the TCRdb table, and some are missing; sequencing was by immunoSEQ multiplex PCR. The table has about 110,000 clones, almost 90% seen once. There are 12 residues in the CDR3. Germline V gene sequence: CDR1 KGHSH, CDR2 LQKENI. V lost 4 bases and J 4 bases, leaving 8 bases between the germline ends. The TCR comes from a human donor who received a combined kidney and bone marrow transplant. This specimen consisted of CD4+ T cells from blood, obtained before the transplant. The chain links TRBV18 to TRBJ2-7, with D possibly TRBD2 on 6 matching bases. CDR3 in amino acids: CASSLRGYEQYF. CDR3 nucleotides: TGTGCCAGCTCACTCCGGGGGTACGAGCAGTACTTC.